Each of the 31 T cell receptor beta chains below was sequenced from the same sample in a study of cytomegalovirus exposure and HLA in healthy donors. With 60 Vbeta and 13 Jbeta primers, the PCR was carried out. Method: immunoSEQ multiplex PCR; TCRdb's copy keeps in-frame clones and lacks some. The sample contains some 150,000 clones, roughly four fifths of which appear only once. The source material was PBMCs. Every receptor here comes from a young man in good health and CMV-seropositive.

This chain uses TRBV4-1 with TRBJ2-1; D remains unclear. The CDR3 is made up of 14 amino acids. Germline V gives CDR1 MGHRA, CDR2 YSYEKL. The germline V and J ends were trimmed by 3 bases and 4 bases, with 10 bases remaining between them. The CDR3 DNA follows: TGCGCCAGCAGCCAGGCTGACACTTACAATGAGCAGTTCTTC. Translated: CASSQADTYNEQFF.

This clone was seen only once. This rearrangement joins TRBV5-1 to TRBJ2-2; the match to TRBD1 covers 9 bases. V shed 3 bases and J 2 bases; nucleotides not matched to a gene: 2. Looked up from germline, CDR1 is SGHRS and CDR2 is YFSETQ. The CDR3 consists of 15 residues. The CDR3: CASSSGQGNTGELFF. CDR3 nucleotide sequence: TGCGCCAGCAGCTCGGGACAGGGTAACACCGGGGAGCTGTTTTTT.

The chain employs TRBV6-1 and TRBJ2-1; 8 positions match TRBD1. Germline CDR1 reads MNHNS; CDR2 reads SASEGT. There are 16 residues in the CDR3. V was pared by 3 bases and J by 9 bases, with 13 bases of the junction left unmatched. Here the CDR3 reads CASSEPGQVSRSEQFF. CDR3 nucleotide sequence: TGTGCCAGCAGTGAGCCGGGACAGGTGAGCCGCAGTGAGCAGTTCTTC.

The V call is TRBV7-9, the J call TRBJ2-2; 11 bases line up with TRBD1. The CDR3 has 16 residues. The J segment lost 4 bases and the V segment lost 3 bases, leaving 4 bases of the junction unmatched. Germline V gene sequence: CDR1 SEHNR, CDR2 FQNEAQ (reference sequence). The CDR3 region has the DNA TGTGCCAGCAGCTTCACCGGGACAGGGGGCACCGGGGAGCTGTTTTTT. Protein sequence: CASSFTGTGGTGELFF.

The sample holds one count of this clone. This chain joins TRBV13 and TRBJ2-7, with TRBD1 matching 7 bases. Germline CDR1 and CDR2: PRHDT and FYEKMQ (reference sequence). The CDR3 contains 13 residues. Germline trimming cut 5 bases from V and 5 bases from J; bases unmatched to any gene: 6. The CDR3 DNA follows: TGTGCCAGCAGCGCGACAGGGCTCCACGAGCAGTACTTC. Translation: CASSATGLHEQYF. The variable domain in full, with the rest retrieved from reference TRBV13 and TRBJ2-7, is AAGVIQSPRHLIKEKRETATLKCYPIPRHDTVYWYQQGPGQDPQFLISFYEKMQSDKGSIPDRFSAQQFSDYHSELNMSSLELGDSALYFCASSATGLHEQYFGPGTRLTVT.

This chain links TRBV2 with TRBJ2-2, with 9 positions matching TRBD1. CDR3 length: 14 amino acids. Germline CDR1 SNHLY, CDR2 FYNNEI. The V segment lost 5 bases and the J segment 8 bases; nucleotides outside the gene matches: 6. The CDR3 loop is CASSPGQGLGELFF. The CDR3 nucleotides are TGTGCCAGCAGTCCGGGACAGGGTTTAGGGGAGCTGTTTTTT.

This clone showed up just a few times. The chain uses TRBV19 and TRBJ1-1; 7 bases map to TRBD1. J was trimmed by 9 bases and V by 5 bases; bases with no gene match: 9. CDR1 is LNHDA and CDR2 is SQIVND in the germline V gene (reference sequence). The CDR3 is 13 residues long. The CDR3 nucleotides read TGTGCCAGTAGTTGGGACAGCGGAAATCAAGCTTTCTTT. Translation: CASSWDSGNQAFF.

V usage is TRBV6-5 and J usage is TRBJ1-1; 10 nucleotides match TRBD1. J gave up 5 bases and V 3 bases, and 9 bases lay outside the gene matches. The CDR3 sequence is 16 residues long. Germline V CDR1 and CDR2: MNHEY, SVGAGI. CDR3 loop: CASSYIRTGGNTEAFF. CDR3 in DNA: TGTGCCAGCAGTTATATTCGGACAGGGGGAAATACTGAAGCTTTCTTT.

The chain carries TRBV5-1 and TRBJ1-1, with a possible D match to TRBD1 (5 bases). Germline CDR1 is SGHRS and CDR2 is YFSETQ. The CDR3 spans 14 residues. The ends were cut back, 2 bases at V and 4 bases at J, with 12 bases in the middle. The CDR3 bases are TGCGCCAGCAGCTTCGGGGGAGGAGGCACTGAAGCTTTCTTT. Its translation: CASSFGGGGTEAFF.

The chain couples TRBV6-5 to TRBJ1-1; TRBD1 is a possible D gene (5 bases). The V end lost 4 bases, the J end lost 0 bases, and 12 bases lay between the germline ends. The CDR3 runs 15 residues. CDR1 MNHEY and CDR2 SVGAGI come from the germline V gene. CDR3 sequence reads: CASSSPYRLNTEAFF. CDR3 nucleotide sequence: TGTGCCAGCAGTTCTCCTTACAGGTTGAACACTGAAGCTTTCTTT.

The V call is TRBV12-5, the J call TRBJ2-4; the match to TRBD2 covers 9 bases. The germline V gene encodes CDR1 LGHNT and CDR2 FRNRAP. This CDR3 is built from 21 residues. The CDR3 loop is CDPRNVPRRREGTLAKNIQYF. In DNA, the CDR3 is TGTGATCCCCGTAACGTTCCAAGGCGGCGGGAGGGTACCCTAGCCAAAAACATTCAGTACTTC.

The chain has TRBV5-1 and TRBJ1-2, with D unresolved. The CDR3 extends over 15 amino acids. V was cut by 0 bases and J by 2 bases, with 11 bases left in between. The germline V gene has CDR1 SGHRS and CDR2 YFSETQ. This CDR3 is CASSLVPGWNYGYTF. In DNA, the CDR3 is TGCGCCAGCAGCTTGGTCCCGGGTTGGAACTATGGCTACACCTTC.

The chain recombines TRBV18 with TRBJ2-7; D perhaps matches TRBD1 (5 bases). The CDR3 length is 16 residues. V lost 0 bases and J lost 5, with 17 bases in between. CDR1 is KGHSH and CDR2 is LQKENI in the germline V gene. The CDR3 sequence is CASSPPGIRAKNEQYF. As DNA, the CDR3 is TGTGCCAGCTCACCACCGGGTATCAGGGCGAAGAACGAGCAGTACTTC.

The V gene is TRBV7-6, the J gene TRBJ2-7; 8 bases align to TRBD2. With 5 bases clipped from V and 2 bases from J, the junction kept 5 bases outside the gene matches. CDR1 SGHVS and CDR2 FNYEAQ come from the germline V gene. This CDR3 comprises 14 residues. CDR3 bases: TGTGCCAGCAGCCCGCTAGCGGGCGCCTACGAGCAGTACTTC. The encoded protein is CASSPLAGAYEQYF.

This clone was seen only a few times. The genes are TRBV10-3 and TRBJ1-1; D gene unclear. CDR1 is ENHRY and CDR2 is SYGVKD in the germline V gene. Deletions cut 4 bases from V and 2 bases from J, with 8 bases between. The CDR3 spans 13 residues. Here the CDR3 reads CAISGTANTEAFF. The CDR3 nucleotides are TGTGCCATCAGTGGAACAGCAAACACTGAAGCTTTCTTT.

The V call is TRBV4-1, the J call TRBJ1-5, with D maybe TRBD1 (5 bases). Trimming shortened V by 1 base and J by 5 bases, and 9 bases separated the two germline ends. The CDR3 is 14 amino acids. CDR1 MGHRA and CDR2 YSYEKL come from the germline V gene. The DNA of the CDR3 is TGCGCCAGCAGCCAAGTTAGGGGTGATCAGCCCCAGCATTTT. It translates to CASSQVRGDQPQHF.

The V call is TRBV6-5, the J call TRBJ1-2, with D unclear. Germline lookup yields CDR1 MNHEY and CDR2 SVGAGI. V lost 8 bases and J 3 bases, leaving 13 bases between the germline ends. The CDR3 has 13 residues. The CDR3 here is CASRGRAHYGYTF. CDR3 in DNA: TGTGCCAGCCGGGGTCGGGCTCACTATGGCTACACCTTC.

The chain links TRBV15 to TRBJ1-3; D is uncertain. CDR3 length: 15 amino acids. Germline CDR1 LNHNV, CDR2 YYDKDF (reference sequence). Trimming took off 5 bases at V and 6 bases at J, with 17 bases between the two ends. The CDR3 nucleotides are TGTGCCACCAGCTCTCGCCCCGGGAGGGAAAACACCATATATTTT. Its protein is CATSSRPGRENTIYF. The complete variable domain, with remaining parts taken from reference TRBV15 and TRBJ1-3, reads DAMVIQNPRYQVTQFGKPVTLSCSQTLNHNVMYWYQQKSSQAPKLLFHYYDKDFNNEADTPDNFQSRRPNTSFCFLDIRSPGLGDTAMYLCATSSRPGRENTIYFGEGSWLTVV.

The rearrangement links TRBV5-6 to TRBJ1-5; a possible D gene is TRBD1 (6 bases). The V gene's germline CDR1 is SGHDT and CDR2 YYEEEE. V dropped 2 bases and J dropped 0 bases, with 21 bases sitting between them. The CDR3 consists of 19 residues. As DNA, the CDR3 is TGTGCCAGCAGCTTTTCGGGCAGGGGTAAGGGTTTTAGCAATCAGCCCCAGCATTTT. Translation: CASSFSGRGKGFSNQPQHF. Looking up the rest from reference TRBV5-6 and TRBJ1-5 gives the full variable domain: DAGVTQSPTHLIKTRGQQVTLRCSPKSGHDTVSWYQQALGQGPQFIFQYYEEEERQRGNFPDRFSGHQFPNYSSELNVNALLLGDSALYLCASSFSGRGKGFSNQPQHFGDGTRLSIL.

The chain is built from TRBV7-2 and TRBJ1-5; 8 bases match TRBD1. Germline-derived CDR1 and CDR2 are SGHTA and FQGNSA. V was clipped by 5 bases and J by 2 bases; unmatched bases: 5. This CDR3 has 15 residues. DNA for the CDR3: TGTGCCAGCAGCAGCGGACAGGGTGGCAATCAGCCCCAGCATTTT. Protein product: CASSSGQGGNQPQHF. Complete variable domain (other parts from reference TRBV7-2 and TRBJ1-5): GAGVSQSPSNKVTEKGKDVELRCDPISGHTALYWYRQSLGQGLEFLIYFQGNSAPDKSGLPSDRFSAERTGGSVSTLTIQRTQQEDSAVYLCASSSGQGGNQPQHFGDGTRLSIL.

The rearrangement joins TRBV11-2 to TRBJ1-2; the match to TRBD1 covers 10 bases. The V segment lost 5 bases and the J segment 6 bases; nucleotides outside the gene matches: 3. The CDR3 is made up of 13 amino acids. From germline, CDR1 is SGHAT and CDR2 FQNNGV. CDR3 bases: TGTGCCAGCAGCCCGACAGGGGGCCATGGCTACACCTTC. This translates into CASSPTGGHGYTF. The full variable domain, its missing parts supplied by reference TRBV11-2 and TRBJ1-2, is EAGVAQSPRYKIIEKRQSVAFWCNPISGHATLYWYQQILGQGPKLLIQFQNNGVVDDSQLPKDRFSAERLKGVDSTLKIQPAKLEDSAVYLCASSPTGGHGYTFGSGTRLTVV.

The chain has TRBV7-9 and TRBJ1-5; D call uncertain. Germline V CDR1 and CDR2: SEHNR, FQNEAQ (reference sequence). The V end lost 1 base, the J end lost 2 bases, and 6 bases lay between the germline ends. The CDR3 is 14 amino acids. The CDR3 nucleotides read TGTGCCAGCAGCTTAGTAGGAGGCAATCAGCCCCAGCATTTT. Translated: CASSLVGGNQPQHF.

The chain couples TRBV6-1 to TRBJ1-1, with D possibly TRBD1 on 6 matching bases. Germline assignment: CDR1 MNHNS and CDR2 SASEGT. There are 16 residues in the CDR3. V was trimmed by 4 bases and J by 6 bases, leaving 21 bases between them. CDR3 sequence: CASSGGQLRTNPEAFF. The CDR3 DNA reads as TGTGCCAGCAGTGGGGGACAACTGAGGACAAACCCTGAAGCTTTCTTT.

The chain has TRBV19 and TRBJ2-7, with D perhaps TRBD2 (6 bases). Trimming stripped 4 bases from V and 0 bases from J, with 13 bases between. The germline CDR1 and CDR2 sequences are LNHDA and SQIVND (reference sequence). CDR3 length: 15 amino acids. The CDR3 region has the DNA TGTGCCAGTAGTAAGGGACTTACCTCCTCCTACGAGCAGTACTTC. Its translation is CASSKGLTSSYEQYF.

This clone was detected a few times. The rearrangement joins TRBV4-2 to TRBJ2-1; the match to TRBD2 covers 8 bases. CDR3 length equals 15 residues. V was pared by 1 base and J by 6 bases, with 5 bases of the junction left unmatched. Germline CDR1 is LGHNA and CDR2 is YNFKEQ. CDR3 nucleotides: TGTGCCAGCAGCCAAGCGGGAGGGCCCCCCAATGAGCAGTTCTTC. Its translation: CASSQAGGPPNEQFF.

This chain joins TRBV28 and TRBJ2-1, with D perhaps TRBD1 (6 bases). The ends were cut back, 5 bases at V and 7 bases at J, with 6 bases in the middle. Germline V gives CDR1 MDHEN, CDR2 SYDVKM. The CDR3 is 11 residues long. The DNA of the CDR3 is TGTGCCAGCAGTACAGGGAATGAGCAGTTCTTC. Translated, it gives CASSTGNEQFF.

V usage is TRBV4-2 and J usage is TRBJ2-7; 10 nucleotides line up with TRBD2. The trim removed 3 bases at V and 2 bases at J, leaving 7 bases unmatched. Germline lookup yields CDR1 LGHNA and CDR2 YNFKEQ. The CDR3 totals 16 residues. The CDR3 loop is CASSQLPAGGPYEQYF. DNA for the CDR3: TGTGCCAGCAGCCAGCTCCCAGCGGGAGGGCCCTACGAGCAGTACTTC.

This clone was seen a few times. The rearrangement links TRBV29-1 to TRBJ2-1, with D perhaps matching TRBD2 (6 bases). Trimming left V 4 bases short and J 7 bases short, with 23 bases between. The CDR3 has 16 amino acids. Germline assignment: CDR1 SQVTM and CDR2 ANQGSEA. In nucleotides, the CDR3 is TGCAGCGTTGTATTTCCCCGGGATAGCGGTTTGAATGAGCAGTTCTTC. It specifies CSVVFPRDSGLNEQFF.

The chain joins TRBV7-9 to TRBJ2-1; 12 positions match TRBD2. J was trimmed by 7 bases and V by 4 bases; bases with no gene match: 5. The CDR3 is 15 amino acids. Germline V lookup: CDR1 SEHNR, CDR2 FQNEAQ (reference sequence). CDR3 loop: CASSYTSGRMNEQFF. In DNA form, the CDR3 reads TGTGCCAGCAGCTATACTAGCGGGAGGATGAATGAGCAGTTCTTC.

The chain is built from TRBV27 and TRBJ1-5; TRBD1 aligns across 10 bases. V lost 8 bases, J lost 4 bases, and 11 bases stayed unmatched. The CDR3 runs 16 residues. Germline-derived CDR1 and CDR2 are MNHEY and SMNVEV (reference sequence). The CDR3 DNA reads as TGTGCCAGCCGGAGTTGGACAGGGGGAAAGAATCAGCCCCAGCATTTT. Its translation: CASRSWTGGKNQPQHF.

The rearrangement links TRBV7-9 to TRBJ1-4, with D maybe TRBD1 (6 bases). V gave up 7 bases and J gave up 10 bases, with 19 bases separating them. This CDR3 comprises 14 residues. CDR1 is SEHNR, CDR2 FQNEAQ, per germline (reference sequence). CDR3 DNA: TGTGCCAGCACCCCGGGATCCGCAGGGGCAAAACTGTTTTTT. Its protein is CASTPGSAGAKLFF.